The T cell receptor (beta chain) described here comes from a study of blood T cells in healthy people across ages. The CDR3 covers 15 residues. Trimming took 5 bases from V and 4 from J, leaving 15 bases between them. A second 7 to 11 cycle PCR used barcoded and J-beta primers. TCRdb ran MiXCR on the 5' RACE reads and lists one entry per CDR3 protein. Of 1 million or so distinct CDR3 sequences in the sample, under 30% were seen once. This clonotype was seen a handful of times. The data were also submitted as part of a second study, on T cells of mothers and their children. According to that study: Three healthy Caucasian mothers and their six children donated.

The sequence was obtained from a girl aged 2 to 10 in good health. The chain links TRBV12-3 or TRBV12-4 to TRBJ1-5, with D perhaps matching TRBD1 (5 bases). The sequenced material came from blood. CDR3 amino acids: CASSPNLGGNQPQHF. CDR3 bases: TGTGCCAGCAGTCCGAATCTCGGGGGGAATCAGCCCCAGCATTTT.